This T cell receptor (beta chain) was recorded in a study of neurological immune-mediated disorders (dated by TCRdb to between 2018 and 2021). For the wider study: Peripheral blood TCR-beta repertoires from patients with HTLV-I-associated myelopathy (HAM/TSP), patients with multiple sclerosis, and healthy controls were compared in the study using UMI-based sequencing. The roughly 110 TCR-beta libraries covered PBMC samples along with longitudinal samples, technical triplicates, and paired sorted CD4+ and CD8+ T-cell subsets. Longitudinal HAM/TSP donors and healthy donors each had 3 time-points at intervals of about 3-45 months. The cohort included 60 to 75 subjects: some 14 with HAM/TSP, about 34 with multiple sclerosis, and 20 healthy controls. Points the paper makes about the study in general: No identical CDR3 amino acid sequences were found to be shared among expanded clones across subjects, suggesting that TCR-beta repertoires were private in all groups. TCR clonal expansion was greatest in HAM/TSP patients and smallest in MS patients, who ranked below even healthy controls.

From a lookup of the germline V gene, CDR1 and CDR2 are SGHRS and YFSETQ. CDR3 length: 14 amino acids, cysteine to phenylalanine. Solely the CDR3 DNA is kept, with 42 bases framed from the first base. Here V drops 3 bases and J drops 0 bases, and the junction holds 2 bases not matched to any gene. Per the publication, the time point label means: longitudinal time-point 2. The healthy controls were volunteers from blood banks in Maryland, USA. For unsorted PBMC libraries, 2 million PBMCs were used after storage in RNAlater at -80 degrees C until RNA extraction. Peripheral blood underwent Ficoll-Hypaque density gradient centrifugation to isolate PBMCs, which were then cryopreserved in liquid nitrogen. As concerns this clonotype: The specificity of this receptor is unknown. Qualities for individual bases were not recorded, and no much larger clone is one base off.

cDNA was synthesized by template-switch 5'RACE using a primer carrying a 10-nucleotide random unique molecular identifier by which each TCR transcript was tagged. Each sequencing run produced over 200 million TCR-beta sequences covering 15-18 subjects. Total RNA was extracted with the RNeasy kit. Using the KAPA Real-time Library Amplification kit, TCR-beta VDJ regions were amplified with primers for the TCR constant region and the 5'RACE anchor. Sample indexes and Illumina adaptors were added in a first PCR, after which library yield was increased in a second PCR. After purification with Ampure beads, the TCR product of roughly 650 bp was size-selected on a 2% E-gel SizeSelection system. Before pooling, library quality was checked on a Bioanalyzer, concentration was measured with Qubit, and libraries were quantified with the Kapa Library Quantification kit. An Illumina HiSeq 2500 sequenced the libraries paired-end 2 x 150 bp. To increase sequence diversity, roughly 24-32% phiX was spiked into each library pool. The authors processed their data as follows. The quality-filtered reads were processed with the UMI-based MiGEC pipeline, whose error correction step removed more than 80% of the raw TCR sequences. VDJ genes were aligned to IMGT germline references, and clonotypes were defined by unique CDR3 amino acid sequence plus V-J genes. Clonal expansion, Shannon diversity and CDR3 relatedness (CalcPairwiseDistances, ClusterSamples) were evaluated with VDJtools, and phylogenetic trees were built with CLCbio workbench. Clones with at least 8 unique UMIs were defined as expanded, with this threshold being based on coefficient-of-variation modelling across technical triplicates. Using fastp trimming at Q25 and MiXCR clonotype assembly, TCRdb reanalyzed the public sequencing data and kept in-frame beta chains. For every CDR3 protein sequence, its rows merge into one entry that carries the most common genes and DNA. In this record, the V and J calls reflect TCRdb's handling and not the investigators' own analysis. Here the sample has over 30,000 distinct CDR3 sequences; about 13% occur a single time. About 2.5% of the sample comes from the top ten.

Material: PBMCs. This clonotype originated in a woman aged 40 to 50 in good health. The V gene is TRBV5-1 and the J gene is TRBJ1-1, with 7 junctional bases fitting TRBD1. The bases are TGCGCCAGCAGCTGGGGACAGTTGAACACTGAAGCTTTCTTT. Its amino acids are CASSWGQLNTEAFF.